This TCR beta chain was captured by sequencing in a study of blood T cell repertoires in COVID-19. Trimming cost V 0 bases and J 14 bases, with 14 bases left between them. Germline V gene data show CDR1 as SGHNT and CDR2 as YYREEE (reference sequence). The CDR3 is 13 amino acids. In the authors' workflow: Amplification with reference gene primers provided the estimates of nucleated cell counts. Generated by immunoSEQ multiplex PCR, the TCRdb table keeps only in-frame clones and is missing some. That table gives V, J and clone size, and the DNA gave D and trimming. The sample has a few hundred thousand clones, roughly 84% seen once.

The sequencing input was peripheral blood. The chain employs TRBV5-4 and TRBJ1-4; D gene uncertain. The clonotype comes from a woman in her late teens or twenties with acute or convalescent COVID-19. This CDR3 is CASSLASAADLFF. The CDR3 DNA reads TGTGCCAGCAGCTTGGCCTCCGCGGCAGATCTGTTTTTT. Using reference TRBV5-4 and TRBJ1-4 for the parts outside the CDR3, the full variable domain is ETGVTQSPTHLIKTRGQQVTLRCSSQSGHNTVSWYQQALGQGPQFIFQYYREEENGRGNFPPRFSGLQFPNYSSELNVNALELDDSALYLCASSLASAADLFFGSGTQLSVL.